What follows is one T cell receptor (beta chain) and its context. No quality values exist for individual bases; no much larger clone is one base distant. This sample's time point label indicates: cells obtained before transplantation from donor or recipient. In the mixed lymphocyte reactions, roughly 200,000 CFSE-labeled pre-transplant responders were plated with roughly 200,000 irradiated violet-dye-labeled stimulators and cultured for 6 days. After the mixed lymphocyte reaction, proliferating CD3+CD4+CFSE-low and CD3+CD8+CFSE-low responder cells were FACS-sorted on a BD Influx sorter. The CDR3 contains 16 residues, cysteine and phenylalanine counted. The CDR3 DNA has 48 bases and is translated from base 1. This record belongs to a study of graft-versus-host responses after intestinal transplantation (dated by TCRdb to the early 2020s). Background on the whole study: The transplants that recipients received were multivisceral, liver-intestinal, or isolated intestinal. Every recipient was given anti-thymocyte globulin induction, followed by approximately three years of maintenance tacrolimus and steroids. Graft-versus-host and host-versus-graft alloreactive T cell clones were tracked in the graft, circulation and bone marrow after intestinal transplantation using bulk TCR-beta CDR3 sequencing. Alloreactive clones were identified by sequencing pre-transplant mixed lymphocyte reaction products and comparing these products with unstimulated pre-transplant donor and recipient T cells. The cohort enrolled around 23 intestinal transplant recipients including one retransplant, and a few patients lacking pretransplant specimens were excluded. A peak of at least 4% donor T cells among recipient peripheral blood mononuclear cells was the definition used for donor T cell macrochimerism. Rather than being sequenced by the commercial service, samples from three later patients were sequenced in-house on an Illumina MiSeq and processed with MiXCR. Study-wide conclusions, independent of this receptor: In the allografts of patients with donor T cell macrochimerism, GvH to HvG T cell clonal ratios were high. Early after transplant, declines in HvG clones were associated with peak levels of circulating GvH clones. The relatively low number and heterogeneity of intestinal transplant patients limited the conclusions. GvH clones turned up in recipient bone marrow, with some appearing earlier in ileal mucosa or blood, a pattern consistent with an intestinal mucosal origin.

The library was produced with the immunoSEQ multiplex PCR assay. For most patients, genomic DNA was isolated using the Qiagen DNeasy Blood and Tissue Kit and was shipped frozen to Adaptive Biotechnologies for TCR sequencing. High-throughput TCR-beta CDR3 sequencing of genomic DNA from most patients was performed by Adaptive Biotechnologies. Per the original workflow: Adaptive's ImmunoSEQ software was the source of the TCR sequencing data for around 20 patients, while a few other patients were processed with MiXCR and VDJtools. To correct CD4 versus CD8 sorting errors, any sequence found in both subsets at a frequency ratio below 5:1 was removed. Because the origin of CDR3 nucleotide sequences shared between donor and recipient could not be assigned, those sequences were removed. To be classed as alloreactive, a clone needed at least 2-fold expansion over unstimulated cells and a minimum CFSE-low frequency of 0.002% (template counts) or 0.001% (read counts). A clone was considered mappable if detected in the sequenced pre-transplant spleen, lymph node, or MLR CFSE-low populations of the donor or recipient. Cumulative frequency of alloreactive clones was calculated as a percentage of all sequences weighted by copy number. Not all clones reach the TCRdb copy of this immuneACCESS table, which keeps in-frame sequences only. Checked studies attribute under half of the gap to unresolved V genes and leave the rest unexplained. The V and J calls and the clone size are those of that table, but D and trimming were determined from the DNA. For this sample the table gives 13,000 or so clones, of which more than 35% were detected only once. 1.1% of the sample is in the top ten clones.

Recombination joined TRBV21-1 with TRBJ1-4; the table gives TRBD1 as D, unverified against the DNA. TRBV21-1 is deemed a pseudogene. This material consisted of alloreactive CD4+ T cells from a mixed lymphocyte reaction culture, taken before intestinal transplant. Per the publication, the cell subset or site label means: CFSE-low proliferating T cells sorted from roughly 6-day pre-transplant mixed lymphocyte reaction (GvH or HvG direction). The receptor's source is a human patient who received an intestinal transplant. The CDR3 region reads CASSARTAATNEKLFF. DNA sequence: TGTGCCAGCAGCGCTAGGACAGCAGCAACTAATGAAAAACTGTTTTTT.